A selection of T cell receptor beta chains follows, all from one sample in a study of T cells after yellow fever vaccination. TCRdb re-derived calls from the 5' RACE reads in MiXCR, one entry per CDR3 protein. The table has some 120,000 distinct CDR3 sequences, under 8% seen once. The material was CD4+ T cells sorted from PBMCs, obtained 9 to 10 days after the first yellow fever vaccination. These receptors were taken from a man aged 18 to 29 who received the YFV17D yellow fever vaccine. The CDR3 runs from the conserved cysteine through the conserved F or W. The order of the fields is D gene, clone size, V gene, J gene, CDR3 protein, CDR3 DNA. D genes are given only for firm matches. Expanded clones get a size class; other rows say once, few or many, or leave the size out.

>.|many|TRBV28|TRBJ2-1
CASSLTYNEQFF
TGTGCCAGCAGTCTAACCTACAATGAGCAGTTCTTC
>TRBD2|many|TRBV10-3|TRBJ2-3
CATQTSGGPFGDTQYF
TGTGCCACCCAGACTAGCGGGGGCCCTTTCGGAGATACGCAGTATTTT
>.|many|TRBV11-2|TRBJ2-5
CASSLARGGETQYF
TGTGCCAGCAGCTTAGCTAGGGGCGGAGAGACCCAGTACTTC
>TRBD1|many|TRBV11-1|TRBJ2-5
CASSLSARTGGRSMETQYF
TGTGCCAGCAGCTTATCGGCCCGGACAGGGGGCCGGTCAATGGAGACCCAGTACTTC
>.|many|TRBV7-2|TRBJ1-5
CASSFSGGDQPQHF
TGTGCCAGCAGCTTTTCAGGAGGAGATCAGCCCCAGCATTTT
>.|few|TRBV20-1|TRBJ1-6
CSAVAQNGSPLHF
TGCAGTGCCGTAGCCCAGAATGGTTCACCCCTCCACTTT
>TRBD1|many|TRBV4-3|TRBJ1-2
CASSQDTGAGTVAGYGYTF
TGCGCCAGCAGCCAAGATACGGGAGCCGGGACAGTCGCGGGCTATGGCTACACCTTC
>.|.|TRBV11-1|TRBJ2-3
CASSQRFVGGQTLSTDTQYF
TGTGCCAGCAGCCAACGATTCGTGGGGGGACAAACACTAAGCACAGATACGCAGTATTTT
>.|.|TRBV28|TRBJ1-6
CASRLGTPPLHF
TGTGCCAGCAGATTGGGGACCCCCCCCCTCCACTTT
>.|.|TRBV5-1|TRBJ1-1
CASSSDTGMNTEAFF
TGCGCCAGCAGCTCTGACACCGGTATGAACACTGAAGCTTTCTTT
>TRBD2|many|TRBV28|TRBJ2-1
CASSLRLAGGPEQFF
TGTGCCAGCAGTTTAAGGCTAGCGGGGGGGCCTGAGCAGTTCTTC
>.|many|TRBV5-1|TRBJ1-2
CASSREATGRLIYGYTF
TGCGCCAGCAGCCGGGAAGCTACAGGGCGGCTAATCTATGGCTACACCTTC
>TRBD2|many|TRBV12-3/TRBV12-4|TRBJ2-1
CATSGGNLGGQTYNEQFF
TGTGCCACCAGCGGGGGCAACCTAGGGGGGCAAACCTACAATGAGCAGTTCTTC
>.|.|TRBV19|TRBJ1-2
CASTTPGQANYGYTF
TGTGCCAGTACTACTCCGGGACAAGCTAACTATGGCTACACCTTC
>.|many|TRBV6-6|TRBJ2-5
CASDDRSGETQYF
TGTGCCAGCGACGACAGGTCAGGGGAGACCCAGTACTTC
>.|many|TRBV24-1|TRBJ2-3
CATSDLWRGTDTQYF
TGTGCCACCAGTGATTTATGGCGGGGCACAGATACGCAGTATTTT
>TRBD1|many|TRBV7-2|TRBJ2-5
CASSVDRGVQETQYF
TGTGCCAGCAGCGTCGACAGGGGGGTCCAAGAGACCCAGTACTTC
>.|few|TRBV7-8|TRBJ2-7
CASSPNRAEYEQYF
TGTGCCAGCAGCCCCAACAGGGCTGAATACGAGCAGTACTTC
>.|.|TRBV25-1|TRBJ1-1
CASSEDSLLSEAFF
TGTGCCAGCAGTGAGGACAGTCTCTTGTCTGAAGCTTTCTTT
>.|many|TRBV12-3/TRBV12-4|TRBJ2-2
CASSLQGPPTGELFF
TGTGCCAGCAGTTTACAAGGACCCCCCACCGGGGAGCTGTTTTTT
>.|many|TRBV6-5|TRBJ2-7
CASSYIRDTYEQYF
TGTGCCAGCAGTTACATCCGGGACACCTACGAGCAGTACTTC
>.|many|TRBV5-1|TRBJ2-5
CASSLEGVYQETQYF
TGCGCCAGCAGCTTGGAGGGGGTCTACCAAGAGACCCAGTACTTC
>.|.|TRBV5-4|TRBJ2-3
CASSLVRTQTDTQYF
TGTGCCAGCAGCTTGGTGAGGACCCAAACAGATACGCAGTATTTT
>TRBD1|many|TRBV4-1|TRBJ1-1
CASSRQGEAFF
TGCGCCAGCAGCCGACAGGGGGAAGCTTTCTTT
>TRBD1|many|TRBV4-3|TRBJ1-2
CASSRADRGYGYTF
TGCGCCAGCAGCCGGGCGGACAGGGGCTATGGCTACACCTTC
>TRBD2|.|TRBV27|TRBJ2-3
CASSLFGGGVSGTQYF
TGTGCCAGCAGTTTATTTGGCGGGGGGGTATCAGGTACGCAGTATTTT
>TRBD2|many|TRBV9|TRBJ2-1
CASSVASSGGSGHNEQFF
TGTGCCAGCAGCGTAGCCTCTAGCGGGGGAAGCGGCCACAATGAGCAGTTCTTC
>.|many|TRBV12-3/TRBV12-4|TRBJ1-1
CASSLLRMNTEAFF
TGTGCCAGCAGTTTATTACGGATGAACACTGAAGCTTTCTTT
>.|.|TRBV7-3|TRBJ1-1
CASSSTGDRHTEAFF
TGTGCCAGCAGCTCCACCGGAGATAGACACACTGAAGCTTTCTTT
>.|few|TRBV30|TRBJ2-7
CAWSGSAEQYF
TGTGCCTGGAGTGGATCTGCCGAGCAGTACTTC
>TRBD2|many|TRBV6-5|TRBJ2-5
CASSTGGELLGETQYF
TGTGCCAGCAGTACGGGGGGGGAGCTCTTAGGGGAGACCCAGTACTTC
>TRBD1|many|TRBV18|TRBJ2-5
CASSRTGTGQETQYF
TGTGCCAGCTCACGAACCGGGACAGGACAAGAGACCCAGTACTTC
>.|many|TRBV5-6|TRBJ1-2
CASSLPPGKSGYTF
TGTGCCAGCAGCCTTCCGCCGGGGAAGAGTGGCTACACCTTC
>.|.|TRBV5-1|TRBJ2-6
CASSLVVLESGANVLTF
TGCGCCAGCAGCTTGGTAGTCCTAGAATCTGGGGCCAACGTCCTGACTTTC